One TCR beta chain is described in this entry. The antigen remains undetermined. This specimen belongs to a study of OX40 agonist ivuxolimab in advanced cancers. Study observations and caveats: Partial responders dosed at 0.1-3.0 mg/kg displayed clonal expansion ranking among the lowest. More expanded clones were seen, on average, in CD8+ T cells than in CD4+. Expanded peripheral T cell antigen specificity was not determined. CD4+ and CD8+ T cells in blood underwent clonal expansion by week 6 at 0.1 to 3.0 mg/kg.

This CDR3 has 15 amino acids. Germline V gene data show CDR1 as SGHAT and CDR2 as FQDESV (reference sequence). Unmatched junction bases numbered 3, after V lost 2 bases and J lost 2 bases. Clones were sequenced by immunoSEQ multiplex PCR, and TCRdb holds only the in-frame ones, with some missing. This table has approximately 60,000 clones, 84% appearing once. The sequence was obtained from an adult with an advanced solid tumor such as melanoma, head and neck, liver or kidney cancer. Specimen: CD4+ or CD8+ T cells sorted from blood, collected in a trial of the OX40 agonist ivuxolimab. V gene TRBV11-1 combines with J gene TRBJ2-7; the match to TRBD2 covers 10 bases. CDR3 sequence: CASSLFSGRAYEQYF. In DNA, the CDR3 is TGTGCCAGCAGCTTATTCAGCGGGAGGGCCTACGAGCAGTACTTC.